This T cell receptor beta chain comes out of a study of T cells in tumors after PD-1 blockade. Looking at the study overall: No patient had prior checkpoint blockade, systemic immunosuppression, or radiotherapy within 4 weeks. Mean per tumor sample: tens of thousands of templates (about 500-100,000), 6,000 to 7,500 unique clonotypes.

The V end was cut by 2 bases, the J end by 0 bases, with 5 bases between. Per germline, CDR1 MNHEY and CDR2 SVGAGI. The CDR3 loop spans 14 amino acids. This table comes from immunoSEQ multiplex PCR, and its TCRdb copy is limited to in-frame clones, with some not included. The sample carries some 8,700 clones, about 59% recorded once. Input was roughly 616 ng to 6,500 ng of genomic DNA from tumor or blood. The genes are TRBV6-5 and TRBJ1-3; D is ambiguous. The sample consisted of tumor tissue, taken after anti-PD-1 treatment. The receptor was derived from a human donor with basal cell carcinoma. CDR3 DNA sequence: TGTGCCAGCAGTTACGCCAGCTCTGGAAACACCATATATTTT. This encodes CASSYASSGNTIYF.